This T cell receptor (beta chain) stems from a study of beta chain features in type 1 diabetes. General study points: Type 1 diabetes patients had moderately but significantly shorter TCRB CDR3s in all four CD4+ subsets.

Points on this clone: Antigen unknown.

The collection from each donor was one heparinised blood draw averaging roughly 100 mL. Expressed TCRB transcripts were sequenced, since all the RNA that had been isolated was reverse transcribed. Measured with immunoSEQ multiplex PCR; TCRdb has only the in-frame clones, and not every one. The sample has 140,000 to 150,000 clones, under 60% seen once. What was sequenced was Tregs from blood. The source is a man between 18 and 29 years old in good health.

CDR3 sequence (DNA): TGTGCCAGCACTACGAGGACAGGGCTCACTGAAGCTTTCTTT. Residues: CASTTRTGLTEAFF. The V gene is TRBV7-9, the J gene TRBJ1-1, with TRBD1 matching 8 bases. The CDR3 length is 14 residues. With 7 bases clipped from V and 4 bases from J, the junction kept 8 bases outside the gene matches. Germline-derived CDR1 and CDR2 are SEHNR and FQNEAQ (reference sequence).